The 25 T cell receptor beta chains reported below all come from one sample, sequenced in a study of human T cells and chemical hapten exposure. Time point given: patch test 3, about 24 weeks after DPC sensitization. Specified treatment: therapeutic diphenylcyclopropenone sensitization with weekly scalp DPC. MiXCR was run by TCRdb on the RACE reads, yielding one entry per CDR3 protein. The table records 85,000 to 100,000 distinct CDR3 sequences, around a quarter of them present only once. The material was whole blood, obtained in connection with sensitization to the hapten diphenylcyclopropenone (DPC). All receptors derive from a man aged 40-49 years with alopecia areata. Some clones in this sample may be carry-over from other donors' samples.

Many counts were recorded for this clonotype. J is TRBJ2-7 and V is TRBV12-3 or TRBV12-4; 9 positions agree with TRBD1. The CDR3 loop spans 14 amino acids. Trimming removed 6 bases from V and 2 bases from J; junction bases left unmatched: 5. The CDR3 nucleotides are TGTGCCAGCAGCTTGGGGACAGGGACCTACGAGCAGTACTTC. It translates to CASSLGTGTYEQYF.

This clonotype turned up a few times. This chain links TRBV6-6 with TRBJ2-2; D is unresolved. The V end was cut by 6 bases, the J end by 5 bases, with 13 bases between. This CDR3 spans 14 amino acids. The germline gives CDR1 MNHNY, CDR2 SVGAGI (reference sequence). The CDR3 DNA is TGTGCCAGCAGCCCCGGGCCCCTGACCGGGGAGCTGTTTTTT. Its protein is CASSPGPLTGELFF.

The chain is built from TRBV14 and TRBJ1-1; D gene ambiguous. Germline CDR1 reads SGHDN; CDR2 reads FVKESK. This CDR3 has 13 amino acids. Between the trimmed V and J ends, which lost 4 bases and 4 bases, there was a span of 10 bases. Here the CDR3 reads CASSLTVITEAFF. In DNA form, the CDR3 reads TGTGCCAGCAGCCTTACAGTGATCACTGAAGCTTTCTTT.

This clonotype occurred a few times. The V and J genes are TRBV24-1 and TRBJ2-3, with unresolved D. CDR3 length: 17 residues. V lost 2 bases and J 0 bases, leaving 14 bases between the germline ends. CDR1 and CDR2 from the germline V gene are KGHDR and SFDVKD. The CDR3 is CATSDWSTDASTDTQYF. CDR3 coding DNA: TGTGCCACCAGTGATTGGAGCACGGACGCGAGCACAGATACGCAGTATTTT.

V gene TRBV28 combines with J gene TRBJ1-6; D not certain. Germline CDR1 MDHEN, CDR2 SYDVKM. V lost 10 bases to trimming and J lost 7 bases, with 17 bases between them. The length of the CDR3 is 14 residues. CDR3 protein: CANAPSNSNSPLHF. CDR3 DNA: TGTGCCAACGCACCGTCCAATTCCAATTCACCCCTCCACTTT.

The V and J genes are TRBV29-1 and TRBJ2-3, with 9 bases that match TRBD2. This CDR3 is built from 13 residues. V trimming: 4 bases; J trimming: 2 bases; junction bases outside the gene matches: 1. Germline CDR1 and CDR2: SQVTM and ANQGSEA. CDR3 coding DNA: TGCAGCGTTGGACTAGCGGTCACAGATACGCAGTATTTT. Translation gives CSVGLAVTDTQYF.

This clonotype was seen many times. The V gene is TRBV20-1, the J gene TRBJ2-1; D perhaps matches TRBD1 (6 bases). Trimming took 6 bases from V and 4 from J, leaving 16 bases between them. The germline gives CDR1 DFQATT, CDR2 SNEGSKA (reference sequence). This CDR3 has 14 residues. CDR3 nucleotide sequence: TGCAGTGCAGTAGGGACACAGGTTTACAATGAGCAGTTCTTC. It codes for CSAVGTQVYNEQFF.

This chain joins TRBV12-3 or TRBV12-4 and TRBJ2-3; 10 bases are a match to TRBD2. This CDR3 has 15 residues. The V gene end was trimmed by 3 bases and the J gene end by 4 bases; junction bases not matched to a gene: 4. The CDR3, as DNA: TGTGCCAGCAGTTTCAGACTAGCGGGCTCAGATACGCAGTATTTT. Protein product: CASSFRLAGSDTQYF.

This CDR3 reads CASSPPSGTDTQYF. Here the CDR3 DNA reads TGTGCCAGCAGTCCCCCCTCGGGGACAGATACGCAGTATTTT. The rearrangement joins TRBV12-3 or TRBV12-4 to TRBJ2-3; tentative D call: TRBD2 (5 bases). V was pared by 5 bases and J by 3 bases, with 12 bases between. The CDR3 consists of 14 residues.

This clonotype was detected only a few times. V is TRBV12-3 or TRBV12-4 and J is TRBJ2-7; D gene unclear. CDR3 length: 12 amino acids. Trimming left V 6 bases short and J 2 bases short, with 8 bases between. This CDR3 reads CASSYRPYEQYF. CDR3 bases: TGTGCCAGCAGCTATCGCCCCTACGAGCAGTACTTC.

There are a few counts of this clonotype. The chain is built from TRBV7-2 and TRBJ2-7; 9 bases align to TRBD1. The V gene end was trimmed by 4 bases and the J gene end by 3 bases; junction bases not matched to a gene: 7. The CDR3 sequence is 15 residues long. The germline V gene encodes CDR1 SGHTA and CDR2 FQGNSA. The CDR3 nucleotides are TGTGCCAGCAGCTCACAGGGGGCTCTTTACTACGAGCAGTACTTC. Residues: CASSSQGALYYEQYF.

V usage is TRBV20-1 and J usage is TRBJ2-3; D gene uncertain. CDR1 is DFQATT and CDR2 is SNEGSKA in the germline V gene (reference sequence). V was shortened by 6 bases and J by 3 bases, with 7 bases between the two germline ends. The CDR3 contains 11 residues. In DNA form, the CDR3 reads TGCAGTGCCTCAATTACAGATACGCAGTATTTT. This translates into CSASITDTQYF.

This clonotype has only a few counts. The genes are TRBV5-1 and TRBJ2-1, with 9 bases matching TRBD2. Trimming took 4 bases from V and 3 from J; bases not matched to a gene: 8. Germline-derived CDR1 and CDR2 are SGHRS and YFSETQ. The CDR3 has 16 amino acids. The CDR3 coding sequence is TGCGCCAGCAGCCCATTAGCGGGAGTCAGCTACAATGAGCAGTTCTTC. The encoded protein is CASSPLAGVSYNEQFF.

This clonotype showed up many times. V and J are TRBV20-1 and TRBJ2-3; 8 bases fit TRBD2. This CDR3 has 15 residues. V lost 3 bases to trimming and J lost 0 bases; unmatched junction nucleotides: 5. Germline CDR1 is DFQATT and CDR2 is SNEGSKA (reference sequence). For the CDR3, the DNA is TGCAGTGCTAGTCGGCGGGAGGCTAGCACAGATACGCAGTATTTT. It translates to CSASRREASTDTQYF.

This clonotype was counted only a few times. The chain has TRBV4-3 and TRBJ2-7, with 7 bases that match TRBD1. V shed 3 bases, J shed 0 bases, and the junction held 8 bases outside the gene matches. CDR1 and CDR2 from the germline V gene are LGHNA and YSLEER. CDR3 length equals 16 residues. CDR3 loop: CASSHRGQDFSYEQYF. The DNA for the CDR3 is TGCGCCAGCAGCCACCGAGGACAGGACTTCTCCTACGAGCAGTACTTC.

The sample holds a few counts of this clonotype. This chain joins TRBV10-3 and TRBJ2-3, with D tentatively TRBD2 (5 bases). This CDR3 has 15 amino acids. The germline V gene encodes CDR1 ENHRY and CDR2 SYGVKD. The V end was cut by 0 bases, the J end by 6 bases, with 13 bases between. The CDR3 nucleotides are TGTGCCATCAGTGAGTCGACGGGGAATGCCGATACGCAGTATTTT. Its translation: CAISESTGNADTQYF.

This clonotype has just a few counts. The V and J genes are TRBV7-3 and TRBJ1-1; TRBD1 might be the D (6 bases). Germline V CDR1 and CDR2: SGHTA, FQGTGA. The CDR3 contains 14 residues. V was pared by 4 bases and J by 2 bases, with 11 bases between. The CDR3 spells CASSSGQSNTEAFF. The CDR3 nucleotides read TGTGCCAGCAGCTCCGGACAGTCTAACACTGAAGCTTTCTTT.

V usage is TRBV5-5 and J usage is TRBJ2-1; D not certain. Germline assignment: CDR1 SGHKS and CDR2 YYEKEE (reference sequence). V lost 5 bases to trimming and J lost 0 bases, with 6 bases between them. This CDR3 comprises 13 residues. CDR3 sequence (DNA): TGTGCCAGCAGTGATCCCTCCTACAATGAGCAGTTCTTC. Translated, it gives CASSDPSYNEQFF.

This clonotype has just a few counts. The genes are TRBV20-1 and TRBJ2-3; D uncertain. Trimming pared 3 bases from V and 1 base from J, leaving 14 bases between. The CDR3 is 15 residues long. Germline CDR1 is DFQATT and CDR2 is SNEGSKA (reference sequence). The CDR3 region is CSASWIQTRTDTQYF. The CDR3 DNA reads TGCAGTGCTAGTTGGATCCAGACCCGCACAGATACGCAGTATTTT.

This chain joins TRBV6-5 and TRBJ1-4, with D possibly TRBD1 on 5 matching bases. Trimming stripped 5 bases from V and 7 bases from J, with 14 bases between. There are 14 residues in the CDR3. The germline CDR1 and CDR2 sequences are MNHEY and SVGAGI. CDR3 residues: CASSPQGRVEKLFF. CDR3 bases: TGTGCCAGCAGTCCACAAGGCAGGGTTGAAAAACTGTTTTTT.

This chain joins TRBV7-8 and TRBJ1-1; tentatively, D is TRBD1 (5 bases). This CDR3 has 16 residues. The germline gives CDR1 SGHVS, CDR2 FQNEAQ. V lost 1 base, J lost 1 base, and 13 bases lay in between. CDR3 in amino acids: CASSLVGQGGNTEAFF. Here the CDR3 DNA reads TGTGCCAGCAGCTTAGTTGGGCAGGGAGGGAACACTGAAGCTTTCTTT.

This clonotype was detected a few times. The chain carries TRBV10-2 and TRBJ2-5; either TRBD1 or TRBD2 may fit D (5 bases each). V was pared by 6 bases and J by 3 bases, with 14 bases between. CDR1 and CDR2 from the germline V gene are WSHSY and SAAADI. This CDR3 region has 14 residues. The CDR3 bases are TGCGCCAGCAGACGGGGCGGGCCTGAAGAGACCCAGTACTTC. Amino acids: CASRRGGPEETQYF.

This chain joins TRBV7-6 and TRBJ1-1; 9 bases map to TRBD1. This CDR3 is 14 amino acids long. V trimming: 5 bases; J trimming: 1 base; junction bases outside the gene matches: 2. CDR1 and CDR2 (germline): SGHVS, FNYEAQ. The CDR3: CASSRDRANTEAFF. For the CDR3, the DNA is TGTGCCAGCAGCCGGGACAGGGCGAACACTGAAGCTTTCTTT.

The CDR3 nucleotides are TGTGCCACCAGCAGAGGAGGGACCTCCTGGCCCCAGCATTTT. Its translation: CATSRGGTSWPQHF. The chain couples TRBV15 to TRBJ1-5, with D perhaps TRBD1 (5 bases). V lost 1 base, J lost 9 bases, and 13 bases lay in between. The CDR3 is made up of 14 amino acids. Per the germline V gene, CDR1 is LNHNV and CDR2 is YYDKDF (reference sequence). The full variable domain, in which reference TRBV15 and TRBJ1-5 provide the parts outside the CDR3, is DAMVIQNPRYQVTQFGKPVTLSCSQTLNHNVMYWYQQKSSQAPKLLFHYYDKDFNNEADTPDNFQSRRPNTSFCFLDIRSPGLGDTAMYLCATSRGGTSWPQHFGDGTRLSIL.

DNA for the CDR3: TGTGCCAGCAGCTTATTAGGCGGGAGTACTCAAGAGACCCAGTACTTC. Its translation is CASSLLGGSTQETQYF. The V call is TRBV7-2, the J call TRBJ2-5; 7 bases are shared with TRBD2. Trimming removed 2 bases from V and 2 bases from J; junction bases left unmatched: 8. CDR1 and CDR2 from the germline V gene are SGHTA and FQGNSA. The CDR3 is made up of 16 amino acids.